The clone carrying this T cell receptor (beta chain) was observed a few times. What it binds is not known. This record belongs to a study of T cell repertoires in cytomegalovirus infection. The wider study: The public TCR beta signatures pointed to both CMV infection and matching HLA type. Findings and caveats of the study: The ex vivo response was dominated by HLA-C-restricted CMV-specific TCR beta clonotypes. Of the TCR beta families, the public ones yielded a cumulative frequency that identified carriers of CMV plus the relevant HLA.

Via MiXCR, TCRdb re-called the reads, giving one row per CDR3 protein. The repertoire holds some 320,000 distinct CDR3 sequences, with more than 8% as singletons. Material for sequencing was PBMCs. The receptor was derived from a human donor in good health (CMV status not recorded). Some clones in this sample may be carry-over from other donors' samples.

The CDR3 region is CASSQLDSREQYF. The CDR3 DNA reads TGCGCCAGCAGTCAATTGGACAGCCGCGAGCAGTACTTC. The V and J genes are TRBV23-1 and TRBJ2-7; maybe TRBD1 (6 bases). TRBV23-1 is filed as an ORF, its function uncertain. V was clipped by 1 base and J by 6 bases, with 10 bases between them. CDR3 length equals 13 residues.